These T cell receptor beta chains were read from a single sample in a study of T cells in Graves' hyperthyroidism and ophthalmopathy. TCRdb redid the calling of the multiplex PCR reads with MiXCR, one entry per CDR3 protein. The sample contains about 400,000 distinct CDR3 sequences, 15% to 18% of which appear only once. The material sequenced was blood. The receptors come from a woman aged 18-30 years with Graves' hyperthyroidism. Both conserved end residues are part of each CDR3. D genes are given only for firm matches. Expanded clones are given a class, and other clones once, few, many or no size at all.

>TRBJ2-7|TRBV3-1|many|NA
CASSQGYSASYEQYF
TGTGCCAGCAGCCAAGGGTATTCAGCCTCCTACGAGCAGTACTTC
>TRBJ2-7|TRBV12-3/TRBV12-4|NA|NA
CASSPPARPYEQYF
TGTGCCAGCAGTCCACCCGCTCGTCCCTACGAGCAGTACTTC
>TRBJ1-6|TRBV29-1|few|NA
CSVSGGYNSPLHF
TGCAGCGTAAGCGGGGGCTATAATTCACCCCTCCACTTT
>TRBJ2-7|TRBV7-9|many|NA
CASSLAGKTYEQYF
TGTGCCAGCAGCTTAGCGGGTAAGACCTACGAGCAGTACTTC
>TRBJ2-5|TRBV3-1|many|NA
CASLDSAGETQYF
TGTGCCAGCTTGGACAGCGCGGGAGAGACCCAGTACTTC
>TRBJ1-2|TRBV18|many|NA
CASSPQQGGHGYTF
TGTGCCAGCTCACCACAGCAGGGCGGCCATGGCTACACCTTC
>TRBJ2-7|TRBV20-1|NA|TRBD2
CSARRLAGAGEQYF
TGCAGTGCAAGAAGACTAGCGGGAGCTGGCGAGCAGTACTTC
>TRBJ1-4|TRBV5-1|NA|NA
CASSFTDSHEKLFF
TGCGCCAGCAGCTTTACAGATAGTCATGAAAAACTGTTTTTT
>TRBJ1-2|TRBV4-3|many|TRBD1
CASSQDYRGTNYGYTF
TGCGCCAGCAGCCAAGATTACAGGGGCACTAACTATGGCTACACCTTC
>TRBJ1-2|TRBV7-2|NA|NA
CASSLAAGAAYGYTF
TGTGCCAGCAGCTTAGCCGCAGGGGCTGCCTATGGCTACACTTTC
>TRBJ2-2|TRBV19|few|NA
CASSIWGNPGTANTGELFF
TGTGCCAGTAGTATTTGGGGTAATCCCGGGACGGCGAACACCGGGGAGCTGTTTTTT
>TRBJ2-2|TRBV12-3/TRBV12-4|many|TRBD1
CASSPRDRGSGELFF
TGTGCCAGCAGTCCGCGGGACAGGGGTTCCGGGGAGCTGTTTTTT
>TRBJ2-3|TRBV11-2|many|NA
CASSLGSSGDTQYF
TGTGCCAGCAGCTTAGGTTCTAGTGGGGATACGCAGTATTTT
>TRBJ2-3|TRBV20-1|NA|TRBD2
CSASFGLAGTPQYTQYF
TGCAGTGCTAGCTTCGGACTAGCGGGGACGCCACAGTATACGCAGTATTTT
>TRBJ2-6|TRBV15|NA|NA
CATSRGNSGANVLTF
TGTGCCACCAGCAGAGGGAACTCTGGGGCCAACGTCCTGACTTTC
>TRBJ2-4|TRBV2|NA|TRBD2
CASSETLLASGGVAKNIQYF
TGTGCCAGCAGTGAAACCTTGCTAGCCTCTGGGGGGGTAGCCAAAAACATTCAGTACTTC
>TRBJ2-5|TRBV20-1|many|NA
CSTLRGGNRETQYF
TGCTCCACCTTGAGAGGGGGAAATCGAGAGACCCAGTACTTC
>TRBJ2-2|TRBV2|many|NA
CASSEGRGSNTGELFF
TGTGCCAGCAGTGAAGGAAGGGGTTCGAACACCGGGGAGCTGTTTTTT
>TRBJ2-1|TRBV7-9|many|TRBD2
CASSSPRLAVHNEQFF
TGTGCCAGCAGCTCCCCCCGACTAGCGGTTCACAATGAGCAGTTCTTC
>TRBJ2-3|TRBV7-9|many|TRBD2
CASRPTSGGISTDTQYF
TGTGCCAGCCGCCCGACTAGCGGGGGGATCAGCACAGATACGCAGTATTTT
>TRBJ2-1|TRBV28|many|TRBD2
CASSPGLAGGLNEQFF
TGTGCCAGCAGTCCAGGACTAGCGGGAGGGTTGAATGAGCAGTTCTTC
>TRBJ1-1|TRBV10-3|NA|TRBD1
CAITKGQERTEAFF
TGTGCCATCACTAAAGGACAGGAGAGGACTGAAGCTTTCTTT
>TRBJ2-5|TRBV20-1|few|TRBD2
CSAIASGGPETQYF
TGCAGTGCTATAGCTAGCGGGGGTCCAGAGACCCAGTACTTC
>TRBJ2-7|TRBV7-6|many|TRBD2
CASSLTSGNYEQYF
TGTGCCAGCAGCCTGACTAGCGGGAACTACGAGCAGTACTTC
>TRBJ2-1|TRBV5-1|many|TRBD2
CASSISTGLGDNEQFF
TGCGCCAGCAGCATTTCTACGGGACTAGGAGACAATGAGCAGTTCTTC
>TRBJ2-1|TRBV27|NA|NA
CASSLYGGYNEQFF
TGTGCCAGCAGTTTATACGGCGGGTACAATGAGCAGTTCTTC
>TRBJ2-2|TRBV15|few|NA
CATSRDYGGNTGELFF
TGTGCCACCAGCAGAGATTACGGGGGGAACACCGGGGAGCTGTTTTTT
>TRBJ2-7|TRBV25-1|NA|TRBD1
CAATGTGFYEQYF
TGTGCCGCCACCGGGACAGGGTTCTACGAGCAGTACTTC
>TRBJ2-7|TRBV2|many|NA
CASRTKNYEQYF
TGTGCCAGTAGGACTAAAAACTACGAGCAGTACTTC
>TRBJ1-1|TRBV29-1|NA|TRBD1
CSVRTGGTEAFF
TGCAGCGTGCGGACAGGGGGCACTGAAGCTTTCTTT
>TRBJ1-3|TRBV28|NA|NA
CASSPGWGQYSGNTIYF
TGTGCCAGCAGCCCGGGGTGGGGTCAATACTCTGGAAACACCATATATTTT
>TRBJ2-3|TRBV7-9|many|TRBD2
CASSRPLAGGPNADTQYF
TGTGCCAGCAGCCGACCCCTAGCGGGGGGGCCTAACGCAGATACGCAGTATTTT
>TRBJ2-3|TRBV12-3/TRBV12-4|many|NA
CASSLWADTQYF
TGCGCCAGCAGCTTGTGGGCAGATACGCAGTATTTT
>TRBJ1-2|TRBV20-1|few|NA
CSARGRVLYGYTF
TGCAGTGCTAGAGGACGGGTCCTCTATGGCTACACCTTC
>TRBJ1-1|TRBV12-3/TRBV12-4|few|NA
CASRSERDTEAFF
TGTGCCAGCAGATCTGAGCGGGACACTGAAGCTTTCTTT
>TRBJ2-1|TRBV18|NA|NA
CASSPQLSSSHNEQFF
TGTGCCAGCTCACCCCAGCTATCGAGCTCCCACAATGAGCAGTTCTTC
>TRBJ1-2|TRBV6-2/TRBV6-3|many|TRBD1
CASSYSTGTANYGYTF
TGTGCCAGCAGTTACTCGACCGGGACAGCCAACTATGGCTACACCTTC
>TRBJ1-1|TRBV9|many|NA
CASSVLGRLGYKVENTEAFF
TGTGCCAGCAGCGTACTAGGACGTTTGGGGTACAAGGTGGAAAACACTGAAGCTTTCTTT
>TRBJ1-2|TRBV7-2|many|TRBD1
CASSLRDRTLYGYTF
TGTGCCAGCAGCTTACGGGACAGGACGCTGTATGGCTACACCTTC
>TRBJ1-6|TRBV7-2|NA|NA
CASSVSGTRNSPLHF
TGTGCCAGCAGCGTCTCCGGGACAAGAAATTCACCCCTCCACTTT
>TRBJ2-3|TRBV5-1|few|NA
CASSVQTSTDTQYF
TGCGCCAGCAGCGTACAGACTAGCACAGATACGCAGTATTTT
>TRBJ2-7|TRBV20-1|many|TRBD2
CSARVLADTYEQYF
TGCAGTGCTAGAGTACTAGCGGATACCTACGAGCAGTACTTC
>TRBJ2-4|TRBV11-2|NA|TRBD1
CASSRCGTGGTKNIQYF
TGTGCCAGCAGCCGGTGTGGGACAGGGGGAACCAAAAACATTCAGTACTTC
>TRBJ2-5|TRBV4-1|many|NA
CASSQAWGGGQETQYF
TGCGCCAGCAGCCAAGCGTGGGGAGGGGGCCAAGAGACCCAGTACTTC
>TRBJ2-2|TRBV2|many|NA
CARGKGRANTGELFF
TGTGCCAGGGGAAAAGGGAGAGCGAACACCGGGGAGCTGTTTTTT
>TRBJ1-1|TRBV29-1|few|NA
CSGRRRMNTEAFF
TGCAGCGGACGCAGACGCATGAACACTGAAGCTTTCTTT
>TRBJ2-3|TRBV11-2|many|TRBD1
CASSSRGLLGDTQYF
TGTGCCAGCAGCTCCAGGGGGCTGTTGGGGGATACGCAGTATTTT
>TRBJ2-7|TRBV11-3|many|TRBD2
CASSLRSSGRDGYEQYF
TGTGCCAGCAGCTTAAGGTCTAGCGGGAGGGATGGGTACGAGCAGTACTTC
>TRBJ2-7|TRBV6-6|few|NA
CASSYPTPFGRYEQYF
TGTGCCAGCAGTTACCCTACCCCGTTCGGCCGGTACGAGCAGTACTTC
>TRBJ1-2|TRBV29-1|NA|TRBD1
CSVEASRTGEIYGYTF
TGCAGCGTTGAAGCCTCCCGGACAGGGGAAATCTATGGCTACACCTTC
>TRBJ1-1|TRBV6-2/TRBV6-3|NA|TRBD1
CASSHDRVNTEAFF
TGTGCCAGCAGCCACGACAGGGTAAACACTGAAGCTTTCTTT
>TRBJ1-1|TRBV27|many|NA
CASSFQGGNTEAFF
TGTGCCAGCAGTTTCCAAGGGGGAAACACTGAAGCTTTCTTT
>TRBJ2-1|TRBV3-1|many|NA
CASVPSGDNEQFF
TGTGCCAGCGTACCATCCGGGGACAATGAGCAGTTCTTC
>TRBJ1-1|TRBV2|NA|NA
CASSEDGSFRESFF
TGTGCCAGCAGTGAAGATGGGAGTTTCAGAGAATCTTTCTTT
>TRBJ2-7|TRBV6-1|NA|TRBD2
CASSLTGGGSSYEQYF
TGTGCCAGCAGTCTTACCGGGGGGGGGAGCTCCTACGAGCAGTACTTC
>TRBJ1-5|TRBV3-1|many|NA
CASSLGVDQPQHF
TGTGCCAGCAGTCTGGGCGTAGATCAGCCCCAGCATTTT
>TRBJ2-1|TRBV5-4|NA|NA
CASSRAAAYNEQFF
TGTGCCAGCAGCCGGGCAGCAGCGTACAATGAGCAGTTCTTC
>TRBJ2-7|TRBV29-1|many|NA
CSVEGGGDTNSYEQYF
TGCAGCGTTGAGGGGGGTGGGGACACTAACTCCTACGAGCAGTACTTC
>TRBJ2-7|TRBV3-1|many|NA
CASSQFRGSHEQYF
TGTGCCAGCAGCCAATTTAGGGGTTCGCACGAGCAGTACTTC
>TRBJ2-7|TRBV3-1|many|NA
CASSQRPGAYEQYF
TGTGCCAGCAGCCAAAGGCCGGGAGCCTACGAGCAGTACTTC